Below are 12 T cell receptor beta chains sequenced from a single sample in a study of T cells after yellow fever vaccination (dated by TCRdb to about 2019). The library was made by 5' RACE. Sequencing instrument: Illumina HiSeq 2500. TCRdb reanalyzed the raw reads on its own, using fastp at Q25 for trimming and MiXCR for clone calling, and kept in-frame beta chains. Identical CDR3 proteins give one entry, which carries the most common genes and DNA. The sample records roughly 500,000 distinct CDR3 sequences, about 19% of which are singletons. Clones ranked in the top ten supply roughly an eighth of the sample. The sample's treatment or condition label is to be understood as: live attenuated yellow fever vaccine strain. Specimen: PBMCs, collected 15 days after the yellow fever booster vaccination. All receptors come from a man aged 30-40 years who received the YFV17D yellow fever vaccine.

The table lists this clonotype with a few counts. The rearrangement links TRBV24-1 to TRBJ2-2; D gene ambiguous. Germline V gene sequence: CDR1 KGHDR, CDR2 SFDVKD. This CDR3 is built from 18 residues. V was shortened by 6 bases and J by 1 base, with 20 bases between the two germline ends. The CDR3 DNA reads TGTGCCACCAGTCAAGTTCAAGTTCCCCTCGGGAACACCGGGGAGCTGTTTTTT. Amino acid sequence: CATSQVQVPLGNTGELFF.

The chain carries TRBV11-2 and TRBJ2-5; 10 bases line up with TRBD1. Per the germline V gene, CDR1 is SGHAT and CDR2 is FQNNGV. The V and J ends lost 5 bases and 7 bases, in that order; junction bases with no gene match: 10. The CDR3 runs 15 residues. The CDR3 nucleotides are TGTGCCAGCAGCGGGACAGGGGCGGGGGAAGGGACCCAGTACTTC. This translates into CASSGTGAGEGTQYF.

The rearrangement links TRBV29-1 to TRBJ2-1; the D gene is possibly TRBD2 (5 bases). The CDR3 consists of 15 residues. CDR1 and CDR2 from the germline V gene are SQVTM and ANQGSEA. Trimming removed 5 bases from V and 2 bases from J, with 16 bases in between. CDR3 sequence reads: CSVRYPGRTYNEQFF. The CDR3 DNA is TGCAGCGTTAGATATCCGGGGAGAACCTACAATGAGCAGTTCTTC.

This clonotype was seen a handful of times. This rearrangement joins TRBV18 to TRBJ2-5; D gene unclear. This CDR3 has 13 residues. V gave up 3 bases and J gave up 1 base, with 6 bases separating them. Germline V gene sequence: CDR1 KGHSH, CDR2 LQKENI. The CDR3 DNA is TGTGCCAGCTCACCTCGGCCCCAAGAGACCCAGTACTTC. It specifies CASSPRPQETQYF.

This clonotype was found a few times. This sequence joins TRBV5-1 and TRBJ1-3; no clear D gene. Germline V gene sequence: CDR1 SGHRS, CDR2 YFSETQ. This CDR3 is built from 14 residues. Between the trimmed V and J ends, which lost 5 bases and 0 bases, there was a span of 9 bases. In nucleotides, the CDR3 is TGCGCCAGCAGTGTCACGAGCTCTGGAAACACCATATATTTT. This sequence encodes CASSVTSSGNTIYF.

The rearrangement uses TRBV29-1 and TRBJ2-5; a weak D match, TRBD1 (5 bases). V was shortened by 5 bases and J by 5 bases, with 12 bases between the two germline ends. The CDR3 consists of 12 residues. Germline assignment: CDR1 SQVTM and CDR2 ANQGSEA. CDR3 amino acids: CSVLQGSETQYF. Written as DNA, the CDR3 is TGCAGCGTTTTGCAGGGTTCGGAGACCCAGTACTTC.

The rearrangement links TRBV6-1 to TRBJ2-3; 10 nucleotides line up with TRBD2. J was trimmed by 6 bases and V by 6 bases; bases with no gene match: 9. CDR1 and CDR2 (germline): MNHNS, SASEGT. CDR3 length: 15 residues. The CDR3 protein is CASSQTSGYLDTQYF. The CDR3 coding sequence is TGTGCCAGCAGCCAGACTAGCGGGTACCTGGATACGCAGTATTTT.

This chain joins TRBV5-1 and TRBJ2-5; 10 nucleotides match TRBD2. This CDR3 is 14 amino acids long. Germline V lookup: CDR1 SGHRS, CDR2 YFSETQ. Germline trimming cut 3 bases from V and 4 bases from J; bases unmatched to any gene: 3. This CDR3 reads CASSSGTSVETQYF. The CDR3 DNA reads TGCGCCAGCAGCTCCGGGACTAGCGTAGAGACCCAGTACTTC.

This chain uses TRBV19 with TRBJ2-1; tentative D call: TRBD2 (6 bases). CDR1 LNHDA and CDR2 SQIVND come from the germline V gene (reference sequence). V lost 7 bases to trimming and J lost 6 bases, with 19 bases between them. This CDR3 has 15 amino acids. The DNA of the CDR3 is TGTGCCAGTACCCCCACTAGCTGGAGGTTCAATGAGCAGTTCTTC. Translating it yields CASTPTSWRFNEQFF.

This clonotype has more than one count but fewer than ten. The V and J genes are TRBV15 and TRBJ2-2; no definite D call. With 0 bases removed from V and 4 bases from J, the gap between germline ends came to 6 bases. The CDR3 loop spans 14 amino acids. The germline V gene encodes CDR1 LNHNV and CDR2 YYDKDF (reference sequence). The CDR3 DNA is TGTGCCACCAGCAGAGAGGTGCGCACCGGGGAGCTGTTTTTT. Protein sequence: CATSREVRTGELFF.

This chain joins TRBV6-5 and TRBJ2-7; 13 nucleotides match TRBD2. V trimming: 2 bases; J trimming: 7 bases; junction bases outside the gene matches: 5. Per the germline V gene, CDR1 is MNHEY and CDR2 is SVGAGI. There are 15 residues in the CDR3. The CDR3 here is CASSYAGLAGREQYF. In nucleotides, the CDR3 is TGTGCCAGCAGTTACGCGGGACTAGCGGGAAGGGAGCAGTACTTC.

The V gene is TRBV23-1, the J gene TRBJ2-7; 7 bases are a match to TRBD1. TRBV23-1 is labeled an ORF, and its function is uncertain. The CDR3 length is 15 residues. The J segment lost 6 bases and the V segment lost 6 bases, leaving 14 bases of the junction unmatched. The CDR3 nucleotides are TGCGCCAGCAGACGGCCAGGGGGACCGCGAGCCGAGCAGTACTTC. This encodes CASRRPGGPRAEQYF.